The text below deals with one T cell receptor (beta chain). The data were obtained in a study of blood T cell repertoires in COVID-19. For the study at large: Sites in the United States, Italy and Spain provided acute and convalescent COVID-19 samples. PBMCs, B-cell-depleted T cells, or T cells provided the cDNA or gDNA that made up the material.

Germline CDR1 SNHLY, CDR2 FYNNEI. V dropped 1 base and J dropped 7 bases, with 8 bases sitting between them. This CDR3 contains 13 residues. Authors' processing steps: Amplified reference gene primers provided the basis for estimating nucleated cell counts. Profiled with immunoSEQ multiplex PCR; TCRdb holds only in-frame clones, not every one. The DNA was the basis for D and trimming; V, J and clone size are from that table. The sample comprises some 45,000 clones, 80% of which are singletons, and 15% to 20% rests with the top ten. The chain links TRBV2 to TRBJ1-5, with D unclear. The sequence derives from a man aged 65 to 79 with acute or convalescent COVID-19. Sequencing was performed on peripheral blood. The CDR3 DNA reads TGTGCCAGCAGTGAAGTGGAGGACCAGCCCCAGCATTTT. It yields the protein CASSEVEDQPQHF. Drawing the rest from reference TRBV2 and TRBJ1-5, the complete variable domain is EPEVTQTPSHQVTQMGQEVILRCVPISNHLYFYWYRQILGQKVEFLVSFYNNEISEKSEIFDDQFSVERPDGSNFTLKIRSTKLEDSAMYFCASSEVEDQPQHFGDGTRLSIL.